The clone carrying this T cell receptor beta chain was observed a single time. The CDR3 consists of 16 residues. The germline gives CDR1 SGHRS, CDR2 YFSETQ. Trimming removed 0 bases from V and 7 bases from J, with 14 bases in between. Method: immunoSEQ multiplex PCR; TCRdb's copy keeps in-frame clones and lacks some. This table holds 190,000 or so clones, roughly four fifths found once. The entry originates in a study of blood T cell repertoires in COVID-19. Study-level background: COVID-19 samples from acute and convalescent phases originated in the United States, Italy and Spain. The analysed material was cDNA or gDNA that came from T cells, B-cell-depleted T cells, or PBMCs.

Symptom resolution, clearance, or two negative PCRs marked donors in Cohort 3 as recovered. The sequencing sample was made of PBMCs or T cells enriched from blood (not recorded which). The gene calls are TRBV5-1 and TRBJ1-6, with D perhaps TRBD1 (5 bases). This clonotype originated in a middle-aged man who had recovered from COVID-19. The CDR3 is CASSLVVGGDNSPLHF. The CDR3 DNA reads TGCGCCAGCAGCTTGGTTGTTGGGGGGGACAATTCACCCCTCCACTTT.